This paragraph reports one TCR beta chain. This sample was included in a study of T cells of healthy individuals. With 4 bases removed from V and 10 bases from J, the gap between germline ends came to 15 bases. CDR3 length: 13 amino acids. CDR1 SGHNT and CDR2 YYREEE come from the germline V gene (reference sequence). TCRdb reprocessed the 5' RACE reads with MiXCR, giving one entry per CDR3 protein. This sample has approximately 89,000 distinct CDR3 sequences, with about 5% found just once. The chain is built from TRBV5-4 and TRBJ2-1, with D perhaps TRBD1 (5 bases). The sequence was collected from a female donor in good health. CDR3 protein: CASSRVRVEEQFF. CDR3 nucleotide sequence: TGTGCCAGCAGCCGGGTCAGGGTTGAGGAGCAGTTCTTC. Based on the CDR3 plus reference TRBV5-4 and TRBJ2-1, the full variable domain is ETGVTQSPTHLIKTRGQQVTLRCSSQSGHNTVSWYQQALGQGPQFIFQYYREEENGRGNFPPRFSGLQFPNYSSELNVNALELDDSALYLCASSRVRVEEQFFGPGTRLTVL.